A single sample is the source of the 27 T cell receptor beta chains below, sequenced in a study of OX40 agonist ivuxolimab in advanced cancers. Library prep was done by the immunoSEQ multiplex PCR assay. TCRdb provides this immuneACCESS table in a form limited to in-frame rearrangements. Some clones are lacking; in checked studies, under half of them reflect an unresolved V gene, and why the rest are absent is not known. The table for this sample lists more than 45,000 clones; 82% of them were counted only once. More than 1.2% of the sample is held by the ten biggest clonotypes. The source was CD4+ or CD8+ T cells sorted from blood, collected in a trial of the OX40 agonist ivuxolimab. All receptors come from an adult with an advanced solid tumor such as melanoma, head and neck, liver or kidney cancer.

V usage is TRBV6-1 and J usage is TRBJ2-1; 8 positions match TRBD1. The V and J ends lost 6 bases and 0 bases, in that order; junction bases with no gene match: 4. This CDR3 spans 15 amino acids. Germline CDR1 reads MNHNS; CDR2 reads SASEGT. Here the CDR3 reads CASRGQGLSYNEQFF. The CDR3 DNA sequence: TGTGCCAGCAGAGGACAGGGACTCTCCTACAATGAGCAGTTCTTC.

The rearrangement joins TRBV14 to TRBJ1-3, with D hard to call. Germline lookup yields CDR1 SGHDN and CDR2 FVKESK. The CDR3 totals 14 residues. The V gene lost 0 bases and the J gene lost 0 bases, with 3 bases spanning the gap. CDR3 protein: CASSQDNSGNTIYF. The CDR3 nucleotides read TGTGCCAGCAGCCAAGACAACTCTGGAAACACCATATATTTT.

The rearrangement links TRBV5-1 to TRBJ2-7; 8 nucleotides line up with TRBD1. CDR3 size: 15 residues. Looked up from germline, CDR1 is SGHRS and CDR2 is YFSETQ. The junction had 12 bases not matched to a gene; V was cut back by 4 bases and J by 6 bases. The CDR3 spells CASSAAAGGSGEQYF. For the CDR3, the DNA is TGCGCCAGCAGCGCGGCTGCAGGGGGCTCGGGCGAGCAGTACTTC.

The chain combines TRBV6-1 with TRBJ2-5; 8 bases align to TRBD1. V trimming: 7 bases; J trimming: 7 bases; junction bases outside the gene matches: 8. This CDR3 spans 13 amino acids. In germline, CDR1 is MNHNS, CDR2 SASEGT. In nucleotides, the CDR3 is TGTGCCAGCAAGGTACAGGGGGTTGTGACCCAGTACTTC. Its protein is CASKVQGVVTQYF.

The count of this clone is one. The CDR3 DNA is TGTGCCAGCAGGGGGACAGGGGGCTTCGACACTGAAGCTTTCTTT. Amino acid sequence: CASRGTGGFDTEAFF. The genes are TRBV2 and TRBJ1-1; TRBD1 matches at 12 bases. V shed 6 bases, J shed 3 bases, and the junction held 5 bases outside the gene matches. The CDR3 covers 15 residues. In germline, CDR1 is SNHLY, CDR2 FYNNEI. Full variable domain (missing parts from reference TRBV2 and TRBJ1-1): EPEVTQTPSHQVTQMGQEVILRCVPISNHLYFYWYRQILGQKVEFLVSFYNNEISEKSEIFDDQFSVERPDGSNFTLKIRSTKLEDSAMYFCASRGTGGFDTEAFFGQGTRLTVV.

This clone was seen only once. This chain joins TRBV2 and TRBJ2-3, with D possibly being TRBD1 (6 bases). This CDR3 contains 14 residues. The germline gives CDR1 SNHLY, CDR2 FYNNEI. The germline V and J ends were trimmed by 4 bases and 2 bases, with 10 bases remaining between them. The CDR3 loop reads CASSVRQVTDTQYF. Here the CDR3 DNA reads TGTGCCAGCAGTGTAAGACAGGTCACAGATACGCAGTATTTT.

V gene TRBV9 combines with J gene TRBJ2-3; TRBD1 is a possible D gene (5 bases). The CDR3 sequence is 12 residues long. V lost 4 bases and J 11 bases, leaving 14 bases between the germline ends. CDR1 is SGDLS and CDR2 is YYNGEE in the germline V gene. CDR3 loop: CASSSELDKQYF. Written as DNA, the CDR3 is TGTGCCAGCAGCTCAGAATTGGACAAGCAGTATTTT.

The chain carries TRBV2 and TRBJ1-1; D remains unclear. Germline values: CDR1 SNHLY, CDR2 FYNNEI. V gave up 9 bases and J gave up 3 bases, with 17 bases separating them. The CDR3 is 14 amino acids. The chain's CDR3 is CASLSWGRDTEAFF. CDR3 DNA sequence: TGTGCCAGTCTGTCCTGGGGTAGGGACACTGAAGCTTTCTTT.

V usage is TRBV27 and J usage is TRBJ2-1; 9 bases are a match to TRBD1. The CDR3 length is 16 residues. V was pared by 2 bases and J by 3 bases, with 5 bases of the junction left unmatched. The germline CDR1 and CDR2 sequences are MNHEY and SMNVEV (reference sequence). The CDR3: CASSLRGTGYYNEQFF. The CDR3, as DNA: TGTGCCAGCAGTTTACGGGGGACAGGGTACTACAATGAGCAGTTCTTC.

This chain connects TRBV19 to TRBJ1-2; unclear D gene. V gave up 5 bases and J gave up 1 base, with 14 bases separating them. The CDR3 is 15 residues long. Germline loops: CDR1 LNHDA, CDR2 SQIVND (reference sequence). The CDR3 protein is CASSHRNGLNYGYTF. The CDR3 DNA reads TGTGCCAGTAGTCACCGTAATGGGCTTAACTATGGCTACACCTTC. Looking up the rest from reference TRBV19 and TRBJ1-2 gives the full variable domain: DGGITQSPKYLFRKEGQNVTLSCEQNLNHDAMYWYRQDPGQGLRLIYYSQIVNDFQKGDIAEGYSVSREKKESFPLTVTSAQKNPTAFYLCASSHRNGLNYGYTFGSGTRLTVV.

The genes are TRBV5-1 and TRBJ2-1; TRBD1 matches at 10 bases. Germline V gives CDR1 SGHRS, CDR2 YFSETQ. J lost 8 bases, V lost 4 bases, and 3 bases had no gene match. The CDR3 sequence is 13 residues long. DNA for the CDR3: TGCGCCAGCAGCCAGGGACAGGGGCATGAGCAGTTCTTC. It is translated as CASSQGQGHEQFF.

The rearrangement uses TRBV5-4 and TRBJ2-4, with D perhaps TRBD1 (6 bases). The CDR3 extends over 13 amino acids. V lost 3 bases to trimming and J lost 7 bases, with 11 bases between them. CDR1 and CDR2 (germline): SGHNT, YYREEE (reference sequence). In nucleotides, the CDR3 is TGTGCCAGCAGCTCACAGGGTGGGAACATTCAGTACTTC. Protein sequence: CASSSQGGNIQYF.

The V call is TRBV19, the J call TRBJ1-5; D not resolved. Trimming stripped 2 bases from V and 4 bases from J, with 6 bases between. The germline CDR1 and CDR2 sequences are LNHDA and SQIVND (reference sequence). The CDR3 covers 13 residues. The CDR3 DNA reads TGTGCCAGTAGTATAAAAGGAAATCAGCCCCAGCATTTT. This encodes CASSIKGNQPQHF. The complete variable domain, with remaining parts taken from reference TRBV19 and TRBJ1-5, reads DGGITQSPKYLFRKEGQNVTLSCEQNLNHDAMYWYRQDPGQGLRLIYYSQIVNDFQKGDIAEGYSVSREKKESFPLTVTSAQKNPTAFYLCASSIKGNQPQHFGDGTRLSIL.

V usage is TRBV2 and J usage is TRBJ1-4, with TRBD1 matching 10 bases. Looked up from germline, CDR1 is SNHLY and CDR2 is FYNNEI. The CDR3 covers 14 residues. Unmatched junction bases numbered 3, after V lost 6 bases and J lost 5 bases. The CDR3 sequence is CASSRQGANEKLFF. Written as DNA, the CDR3 is TGTGCCAGCAGCCGACAGGGGGCCAATGAAAAACTGTTTTTT.

This clone showed up just once. This chain links TRBV6-1 with TRBJ2-7; the match to TRBD2 covers 12 bases. CDR3 length: 13 residues. CDR1 and CDR2 from the germline V gene are MNHNS and SASEGT. Unmatched junction bases numbered 5, after V lost 7 bases and J lost 7 bases. CDR3 DNA: TGTGCCAGCATTACGGGACTAGCGGGTGAGCAGTACTTC. It yields the protein CASITGLAGEQYF.

This chain uses TRBV4-2 with TRBJ1-4; D gene uncertain. Germline CDR1 reads LGHNA; CDR2 reads YNFKEQ. This CDR3 comprises 16 residues. V was cut by 2 bases and J by 0 bases, with 10 bases left in between. The CDR3 is CASSQSWQATNEKLFF. CDR3 DNA sequence: TGTGCCAGCAGCCAATCCTGGCAAGCAACTAATGAAAAACTGTTTTTT.

V gene TRBV7-2 combines with J gene TRBJ2-5; tentatively, D is TRBD2 (5 bases). CDR3 length equals 14 residues. V gave up 6 bases and J gave up 7 bases, with 18 bases separating them. Germline assignment: CDR1 SGHTA and CDR2 FQGNSA. The CDR3 here is CASRLSWESGTQYF. DNA of the CDR3: TGTGCCAGCAGACTTAGCTGGGAGTCGGGGACCCAGTACTTC.

The chain uses TRBV7-6 and TRBJ2-5; 10 bases match TRBD1. This CDR3 contains 13 residues. The germline gives CDR1 SGHVS, CDR2 FNYEAQ. J lost 6 bases, V lost 9 bases, and 7 bases had no gene match. This chain's CDR3 is CARTTGGGQTQYF. The CDR3, as DNA: TGTGCCAGGACGACAGGGGGCGGACAGACCCAGTACTTC. The whole variable domain, remainder taken from reference TRBV7-6 and TRBJ2-5, is GAGVSQSPRYKVTKRGQDVALRCDPISGHVSLYWYRQALGQGPEFLTYFNYEAQQDKSGLPNDRFSAERPEGSISTLTIQRTEQRDSAMYRCARTTGGGQTQYFGPGTRLLVL.

In its sample, this clone was seen once. The rearrangement uses TRBV2 and TRBJ2-7; unclear D gene. The germline V gene has CDR1 SNHLY and CDR2 FYNNEI. This CDR3 has 13 residues. V lost 6 bases and J 2 bases, leaving 11 bases between the germline ends. In DNA form, the CDR3 reads TGTGCCAGCAGACAGACCCTAACCTACGAGCAGTACTTC. It codes for CASRQTLTYEQYF.

This clone was observed once. The chain has TRBV5-5 and TRBJ1-3, with D unresolved. Germline CDR1 is SGHKS and CDR2 is YYEKEE (reference sequence). Trimming took 2 bases from V and 0 from J, leaving 9 bases between them. There are 15 residues in the CDR3. The CDR3 loop reads CASSFMGSSGNTIYF. In nucleotides, the CDR3 is TGTGCCAGCAGCTTCATGGGAAGCTCTGGAAACACCATATATTTT.

This chain uses TRBV7-8 with TRBJ1-6, with a weak D call TRBD1 (6 bases). Germline assignment: CDR1 SGHVS and CDR2 FQNEAQ. CDR3 length equals 14 residues. The V end was cut by 5 bases, the J end by 10 bases, with 15 bases between. CDR3 sequence (DNA): TGTGCCAGCAGCCTAACCGGGACAAACTCACCCCTCCACTTT. Amino acids: CASSLTGTNSPLHF.

This chain connects TRBV27 to TRBJ2-6; tentatively, D is TRBD2 (5 bases). The CDR3 consists of 17 residues. Trimming stripped 6 bases from V and 2 bases from J, with 17 bases between. Germline lookup yields CDR1 MNHEY and CDR2 SMNVEV (reference sequence). The CDR3: CASRVGVRAPGANVLTF. The DNA of the CDR3 is TGTGCCAGCAGGGTCGGAGTGAGGGCCCCTGGGGCCAACGTCCTGACTTTC.

CDR3 sequence (DNA): TGTGCCAGCAGCTCTGTGGTAGGACTAGCGGGGGCCTCCTACAATGAGCAGTTCTTC. It specifies CASSSVVGLAGASYNEQFF. The chain has TRBV7-8 and TRBJ2-1, with 13 bases matching TRBD2. Germline V lookup: CDR1 SGHVS, CDR2 FQNEAQ. This CDR3 is built from 19 residues. The V and J ends lost 4 bases and 0 bases, in that order; junction bases with no gene match: 9.

This chain joins TRBV25-1 and TRBJ2-5; 7 positions agree with TRBD1. J gave up 7 bases and V 4 bases, and 12 bases lay outside the gene matches. The V gene's germline CDR1 is MGHDK and CDR2 SYGVNS. CDR3 length: 15 residues. The CDR3, as DNA: TGTGCCAGCAGTGCTGACCGGGACAGTCATGTGACCCAGTACTTC. Its translation: CASSADRDSHVTQYF. Supplemented by reference TRBV25-1 and TRBJ2-5, the full variable domain reads EADIYQTPRYLVIGTGKKITLECSQTMGHDKMYWYQQDPGMELHLIHYSYGVNSTEKGDLSSESTVSRIRTEHFPLTLESARPSHTSQYLCASSADRDSHVTQYFGPGTRLLVL.

This clone was detected only a few times. The chain links TRBV7-9 to TRBJ2-1; unclear D gene. The V and J ends lost 3 bases and 0 bases respectively, with 6 bases between them. CDR1 is SEHNR, CDR2 FQNEAQ, per germline (reference sequence). This CDR3 is built from 14 residues. CDR3 residues: CASSFERSYNEQFF. The CDR3 coding sequence is TGTGCCAGCAGCTTCGAACGCTCCTACAATGAGCAGTTCTTC.

The chain links TRBV30 to TRBJ1-2; 9 positions match TRBD1. The CDR3 consists of 14 residues. V gave up 4 bases and J gave up 8 bases; unmatched junction bases: 11. Germline V lookup: CDR1 GTSNPN, CDR2 SVGIG (reference sequence). In nucleotides, the CDR3 is TGTGCCTGGACTTCACAGGGGGCTGCTGGAGGCTACACCTTC. This codes for CAWTSQGAAGGYTF.

The chain uses TRBV21-1 and TRBJ2-5; TRBD1, the table's D call, lacks a check against the DNA. TRBV21-1 is given as a pseudogene. CDR3 length: 19 residues. The CDR3 is CTVRPAAKVGTEYQETQYF. The CDR3 bases are TGTACCGTGCGGCCAGCAGCCAAAGTAGGGACAGAGTACCAAGAGACCCAGTACTTC.